Below are 3 T cell receptor beta chains sequenced from a single sample in a study of shared clonotypes between healthy human individuals. The naive CD8 subset, CD45RO-negative cells positively selected for CCR7, excluded terminally differentiated effector memory CD45RA+ cells. Assay: immunoSEQ multiplex PCR; the TCRdb copy retains only in-frame clones and omits some. The sample holds roughly 1,800,000 clones, about 94% seen once. The material sequenced was naive CD8+ T cells sorted from blood. These receptors all come from a man younger than 35 in good health.

The chain carries TRBV2 and TRBJ1-4; D call uncertain. Germline CDR1 reads SNHLY; CDR2 reads FYNNEI. The V end was cut by 6 bases, the J end by 0 bases, with 8 bases between. CDR3 length equals 14 residues. Here the CDR3 DNA reads TGTGCCAGCAGGGAGGGTGCAACTAATGAAAAACTGTTTTTT. This translates into CASREGATNEKLFF. Full variable domain (remainder filled in from reference TRBV2 and TRBJ1-4): EPEVTQTPSHQVTQMGQEVILRCVPISNHLYFYWYRQILGQKVEFLVSFYNNEISEKSEIFDDQFSVERPDGSNFTLKIRSTKLEDSAMYFCASREGATNEKLFFGSGTQLSVL.

This chain joins TRBV7-9 and TRBJ2-3; 10 bases agree with TRBD2. In germline, CDR1 is SEHNR, CDR2 FQNEAQ (reference sequence). This CDR3 is built from 16 residues. The V gene end was trimmed by 4 bases and the J gene end by 5 bases; junction bases not matched to a gene: 9. CDR3 loop: CASSSDLAGERDTQYF. The CDR3 DNA follows: TGTGCCAGCAGCTCAGACCTAGCGGGAGAGAGAGATACGCAGTATTTT.

The J gene is TRBJ2-3, the V gene TRBV27, with D unresolved. This CDR3 spans 14 amino acids. Looked up from germline, CDR1 is MNHEY and CDR2 is SMNVEV (reference sequence). Between the trimmed V and J ends, which lost 7 bases and 3 bases, there was a span of 14 bases. The CDR3 is CASTLGARTDTQYF. CDR3 nucleotides: TGTGCCAGCACCTTAGGCGCCCGGACAGATACGCAGTATTTT.